This TCR beta chain was documented in a study of cytomegalovirus exposure and HLA in healthy donors. Broader study findings: The classifier, whose performance was assessed in both the original and validation cohorts, reportedly diagnosed cytomegalovirus status with high specificity and sensitivity.

V lost 7 bases and J lost 8, with 20 bases in between. The CDR3 contains 14 residues. Germline V CDR1 and CDR2: SQVTM, ANQGSEA. Comment on this clone: As yet, its antigen is unknown.

Generated by immunoSEQ multiplex PCR, the TCRdb table keeps only in-frame clones and is missing some. The sample consists of 200,000 or so clones, roughly 84% of them appearing once. Donors came from a validation cohort of over a hundred subjects, distinct from the first 666-subject cohort. This sequence originates from a woman between 18 and 29 years old in good health and CMV-seropositive. Sequencing was carried out using PBMCs. The V and J genes are TRBV29-1 and TRBJ1-4; D possibly corresponds to TRBD1 (5 bases). The CDR3 region has the DNA TGCAGCGGACTCGAGTGGGGGGAGGGAGAAAAACTGTTTTTT. It translates to CSGLEWGEGEKLFF.